This T cell receptor beta chain stems from a study of CD8 T cells in ankylosing spondylitis. Study results and limitations: Seemingly characteristic of ankylosing spondylitis blood was a TCR beta motif consisting of 7 or 8 highly homologous variants. Past studies reported some motif variants in reactive arthritis synovial fluid and blood. The authors reported significant enrichment of disease-linked clones in matched ankylosing spondylitis synovial fluid. Disease-associated clones were CD8+ and fairly uncommon in peripheral blood.

MiXCR was run by TCRdb on the 5' RACE reads, yielding one entry per CDR3 protein. This sample has 200,000 to 250,000 distinct CDR3 sequences, with around 25% found just once. This clonotype showed up many times. Its antigen is as yet unknown. Germline V gives CDR1 DFQATT, CDR2 SNEGSKA (reference sequence). The length of the CDR3 is 14 residues. Germline trimming cut 4 bases from V and 6 bases from J; bases unmatched to any gene: 8. This receptor was taken from a male donor with ankylosing spondylitis or in good health (not recorded which). The sequenced material came from blood, either unsorted or a sorted T cell fraction (not recorded which). The chain joins TRBV20-1 to TRBJ2-3; 9 nucleotides match TRBD1. The DNA for the CDR3 is TGCAGTGCTACGGGGACAGGGAAGGCCGATACGCAGTATTTT. Its translation is CSATGTGKADTQYF.